This paragraph reports one T cell receptor (beta chain). This entry is derived from a study of a mutant IDH1 vaccine in newly diagnosed glioma. V dropped 0 bases and J dropped 3 bases, with 15 bases sitting between them. CDR1 is GTSNPN, CDR2 SVGIG, per germline (reference sequence). This CDR3 spans 17 amino acids. Data came from immunoSEQ multiplex PCR; TCRdb stores just in-frame clones and leaves some out. In the table there are tens of thousands of clones, more than 60% of which are singletons. Documented time point: baseline, week 1 (first vaccination visit). The sample's treatment: pre-vaccination baseline after standard-of-care therapy.

This clonotype was obtained from a woman aged 40 to 49 with glioma. The chain recombines TRBV30 with TRBJ1-6, with D hard to call. This specimen was PBMCs, taken from a glioma patient treated with radiotherapy, temozolomide or both. CDR3 protein: CAWSVRPAPNYNSPLHF. The CDR3 DNA is TGTGCCTGGAGTGTACGTCCAGCCCCCAACTATAATTCACCCCTCCACTTT.